This TCR beta chain was sequenced during a study of siplizumab effects on memory and regulatory T cells. Overall study results and limits: The naive T cell population seemed more diverse than memory cells and seemed a major contributor to the alloresponse. A minor share of alloreactive clones matched unstimulated subsets.

Researchers sequenced unstimulated naive, memory, effector memory and TEMRA subsets in a few donor pairs. The CDR3 totals 15 residues. V lost 5 bases and J 0 bases, leaving 11 bases between the germline ends. Per germline, CDR1 MNHNS and CDR2 SASEGT. Profiling relied on immunoSEQ multiplex PCR, and the TCRdb table lists in-frame clones only, not all of them. This table has 50,000 to 60,000 clones, more than 85% appearing once. On this clone itself: Its antigen is not known.

The sample was naive CD8+ T cells sorted from blood. The receptor was isolated from a human donor in good health. V and J are TRBV6-1 and TRBJ1-5; D remains unclear. CDR3 bases: TGTGCCAGCAGTCCTAGACATTATAGCAATCAGCCCCAGCATTTT. This codes for CASSPRHYSNQPQHF.